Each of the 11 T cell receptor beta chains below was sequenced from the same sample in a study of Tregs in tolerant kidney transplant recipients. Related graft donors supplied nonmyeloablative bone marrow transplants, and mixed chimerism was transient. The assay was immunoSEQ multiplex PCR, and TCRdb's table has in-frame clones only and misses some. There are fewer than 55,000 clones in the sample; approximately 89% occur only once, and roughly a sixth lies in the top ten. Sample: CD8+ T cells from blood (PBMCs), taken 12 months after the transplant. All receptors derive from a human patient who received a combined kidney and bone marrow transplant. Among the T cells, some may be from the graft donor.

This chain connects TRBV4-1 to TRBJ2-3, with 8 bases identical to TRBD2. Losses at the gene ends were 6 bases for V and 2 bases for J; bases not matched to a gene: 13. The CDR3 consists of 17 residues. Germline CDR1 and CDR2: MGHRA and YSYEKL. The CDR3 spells CASSSQGGAGATDTQYF. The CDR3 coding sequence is TGCGCCAGCAGTTCTCAAGGGGGAGCGGGGGCCACAGATACGCAGTATTTT.

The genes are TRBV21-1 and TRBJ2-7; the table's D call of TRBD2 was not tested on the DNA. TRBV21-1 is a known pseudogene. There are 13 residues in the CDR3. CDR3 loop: CASSREYTYEQYF. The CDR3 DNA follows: TGTGCCAGCAGCAGGGAGTACACCTACGAGCAGTACTTC.

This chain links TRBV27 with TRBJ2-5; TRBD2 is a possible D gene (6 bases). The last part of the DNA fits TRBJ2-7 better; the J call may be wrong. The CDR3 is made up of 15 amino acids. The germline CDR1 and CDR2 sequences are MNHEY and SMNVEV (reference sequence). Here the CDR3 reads CASSLRDSSSYEQYF. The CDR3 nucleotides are TGTGCCAGCAGTCTCCGGGACTCCAGCTCCTACGAGCAGTACTTC.

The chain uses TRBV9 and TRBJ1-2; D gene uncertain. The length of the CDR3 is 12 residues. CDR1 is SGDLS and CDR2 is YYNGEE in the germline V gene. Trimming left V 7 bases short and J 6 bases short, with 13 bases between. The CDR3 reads CASGPTGNGYTF. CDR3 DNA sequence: TGTGCCAGCGGACCCACGGGAAATGGCTACACCTTC.

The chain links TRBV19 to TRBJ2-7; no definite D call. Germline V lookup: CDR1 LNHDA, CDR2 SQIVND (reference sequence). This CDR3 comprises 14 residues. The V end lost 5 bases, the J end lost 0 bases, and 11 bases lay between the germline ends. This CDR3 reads CASSPSRSSYEQYF. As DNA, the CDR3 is TGTGCCAGTAGTCCTTCGCGGAGCTCCTACGAGCAGTACTTC.

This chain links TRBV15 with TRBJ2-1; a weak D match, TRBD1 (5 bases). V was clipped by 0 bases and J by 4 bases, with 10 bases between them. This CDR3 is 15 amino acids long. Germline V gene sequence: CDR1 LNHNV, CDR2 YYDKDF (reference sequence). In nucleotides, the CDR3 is TGTGCCACCAGCAGAGATTTGGGGCCGTACAATGAGCAGTTCTTC. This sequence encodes CATSRDLGPYNEQFF. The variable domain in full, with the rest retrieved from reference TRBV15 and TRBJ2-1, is DAMVIQNPRYQVTQFGKPVTLSCSQTLNHNVMYWYQQKSSQAPKLLFHYYDKDFNNEADTPDNFQSRRPNTSFCFLDIRSPGLGDTAMYLCATSRDLGPYNEQFFGPGTRLTVL.

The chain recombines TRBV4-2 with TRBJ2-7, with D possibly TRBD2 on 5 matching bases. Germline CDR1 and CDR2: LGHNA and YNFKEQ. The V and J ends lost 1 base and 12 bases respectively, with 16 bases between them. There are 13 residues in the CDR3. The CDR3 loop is CASSQVGASIMYF. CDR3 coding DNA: TGTGCCAGCAGCCAAGTGGGAGCCTCGATCATGTACTTC.

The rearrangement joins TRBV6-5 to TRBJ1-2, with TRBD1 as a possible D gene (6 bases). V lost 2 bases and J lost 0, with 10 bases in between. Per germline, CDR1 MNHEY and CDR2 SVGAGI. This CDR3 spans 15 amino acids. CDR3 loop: CASSYAGDANYGYTF. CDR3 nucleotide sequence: TGTGCCAGCAGTTACGCAGGGGATGCTAACTATGGCTACACCTTC.

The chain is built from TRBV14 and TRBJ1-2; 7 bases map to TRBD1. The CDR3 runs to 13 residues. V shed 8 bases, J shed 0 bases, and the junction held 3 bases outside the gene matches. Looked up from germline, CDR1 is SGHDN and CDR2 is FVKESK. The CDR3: CASGDRTNYGYTF. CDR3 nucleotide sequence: TGTGCCAGCGGGGACAGAACTAACTATGGCTACACCTTC. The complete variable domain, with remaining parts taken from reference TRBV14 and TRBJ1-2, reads EAGVTQFPSHSVIEKGQTVTLRCDPISGHDNLYWYRRVMGKEIKFLLHFVKESKQDESGMPNNRFLAERTGGTYSTLKVQPAELEDSGVYFCASGDRTNYGYTFGSGTRLTVV.

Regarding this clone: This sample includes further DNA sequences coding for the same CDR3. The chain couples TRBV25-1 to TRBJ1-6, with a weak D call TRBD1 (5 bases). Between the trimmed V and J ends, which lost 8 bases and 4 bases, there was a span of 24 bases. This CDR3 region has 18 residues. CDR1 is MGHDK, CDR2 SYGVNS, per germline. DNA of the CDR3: TGTGCCAGCCGCGATTCCCTGGACACCCGAAGGTATAATTCACCCCTCCACTTT. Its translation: CASRDSLDTRRYNSPLHF.

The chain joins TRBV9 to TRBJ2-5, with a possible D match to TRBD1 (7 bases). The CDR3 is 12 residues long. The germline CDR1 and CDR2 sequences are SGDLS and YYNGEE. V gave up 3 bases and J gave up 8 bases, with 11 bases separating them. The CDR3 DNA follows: TGTGCCAGCAGCGGACAGGGAGGTACCCAGTACTTC. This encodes CASSGQGGTQYF.